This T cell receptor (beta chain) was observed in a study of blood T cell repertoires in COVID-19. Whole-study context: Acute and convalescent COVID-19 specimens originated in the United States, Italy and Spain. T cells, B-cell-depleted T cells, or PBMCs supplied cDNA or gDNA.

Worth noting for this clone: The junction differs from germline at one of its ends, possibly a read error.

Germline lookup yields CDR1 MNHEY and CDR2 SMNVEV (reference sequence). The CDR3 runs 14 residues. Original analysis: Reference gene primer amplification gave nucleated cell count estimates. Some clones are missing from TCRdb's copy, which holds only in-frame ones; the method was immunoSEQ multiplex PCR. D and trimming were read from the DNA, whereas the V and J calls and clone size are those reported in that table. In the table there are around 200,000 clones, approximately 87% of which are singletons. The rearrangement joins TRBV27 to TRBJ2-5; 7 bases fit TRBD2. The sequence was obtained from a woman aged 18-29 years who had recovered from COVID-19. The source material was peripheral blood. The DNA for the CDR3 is TGTGCCGGCAGTGAATTAGGGAGGGATAGGACCCAGTACTTC. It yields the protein CAGSELGRDRTQYF.